Listed below are T cell receptor beta chains from one sample, sequenced in a study of shared clonotypes between healthy human individuals. This table comes from immunoSEQ multiplex PCR, and its TCRdb copy is limited to in-frame clones, with some not included. Here the sample spans a few million clones, around 94% being singletons. Sequences were obtained from naive CD4+ T cells sorted from blood. The origin of the receptors is a man aged 18 to 30 in good health. Each CDR3 is given with its conserved first and last residue. Fields, in order: V gene, J gene, CDR3 protein.

v_gene: TRBV10-3
j_gene: TRBJ2-5
CDR3aa: CAISVGRGETQYF

v_gene: TRBV28
j_gene: TRBJ2-5
CDR3aa: CASSFKVGGWYQETQYF

v_gene: TRBV9
j_gene: TRBJ2-1
CDR3aa: CASSAQLLAGPYNEQFF

v_gene: TRBV7-2
j_gene: TRBJ2-5
CDR3aa: CASSFDGLAQETQYF

v_gene: TRBV6-6
j_gene: TRBJ1-2
CDR3aa: CASKGAGSYGYTF

v_gene: TRBV29-1
j_gene: TRBJ1-2
CDR3aa: CSVQTGGDLQYGYTF

v_gene: TRBV19
j_gene: TRBJ2-3
CDR3aa: CASSKGTIGTDTQYF

v_gene: TRBV7-8
j_gene: TRBJ2-2
CDR3aa: CASSLDRGSANTGELFF

v_gene: TRBV18
j_gene: TRBJ1-5
CDR3aa: CASSPGGGNQPQHF

v_gene: TRBV27
j_gene: TRBJ1-1
CDR3aa: CASSLGRQAEAFF

v_gene: TRBV5-1
j_gene: TRBJ2-7
CDR3aa: CASSSRGQGGNEQYF

v_gene: TRBV10-2
j_gene: TRBJ1-2
CDR3aa: CASGTGNYGYTF

v_gene: TRBV4-1
j_gene: TRBJ2-1
CDR3aa: CASSHKKGGFNEQFF

v_gene: TRBV30
j_gene: TRBJ2-3
CDR3aa: CAWSVRAGTTDTQYF

v_gene: TRBV5-1
j_gene: TRBJ2-7
CDR3aa: CASSGTWGTGAAYEQYF

v_gene: TRBV4-1
j_gene: TRBJ1-6
CDR3aa: CASTQQGVGNSPLHF

v_gene: TRBV10-1
j_gene: TRBJ2-1
CDR3aa: CASSERTGFNEQFF

v_gene: TRBV6-5
j_gene: TRBJ2-3
CDR3aa: CASSLRGGADTQYF

v_gene: TRBV5-6
j_gene: TRBJ1-1
CDR3aa: CASSRFTEAFF

v_gene: TRBV5-8
j_gene: TRBJ1-5
CDR3aa: CASSFGRDRPNQPQHF

v_gene: TRBV5-1
j_gene: TRBJ2-3
CDR3aa: CASSWPSGLVSDTQYF

v_gene: TRBV6-6
j_gene: TRBJ1-6
CDR3aa: CASSYSWQEGNSPLHF

v_gene: TRBV28
j_gene: TRBJ1-6
CDR3aa: CASSGAGAGNSPLHF

v_gene: TRBV29-1
j_gene: TRBJ2-5
CDR3aa: CSVEDRGGETQYF

v_gene: TRBV5-6
j_gene: TRBJ1-6
CDR3aa: CASSLDGVNSPLHF

v_gene: TRBV27
j_gene: TRBJ2-2
CDR3aa: CASSKGLTGELFF

v_gene: TRBV27
j_gene: TRBJ2-5
CDR3aa: CASSTGGETQYF

v_gene: TRBV14
j_gene: TRBJ2-1
CDR3aa: CASSRGTYYNEQFF

v_gene: TRBV6-4
j_gene: TRBJ2-7
CDR3aa: CASREGLVGGSGWPYEQYF

v_gene: TRBV21-1
j_gene: TRBJ2-2
CDR3aa: CASSKGDRDRTTGELFF

v_gene: TRBV27
j_gene: TRBJ2-5
CDR3aa: CASRSLGQGRETQYF

v_gene: TRBV28
j_gene: TRBJ1-2
CDR3aa: CASSSQGFYGYTF

v_gene: TRBV5-1
j_gene: TRBJ1-3
CDR3aa: CASRRQGDGNTIYF

v_gene: TRBV19
j_gene: TRBJ1-6
CDR3aa: CAVAPPNSPLHF

v_gene: TRBV7-2
j_gene: TRBJ2-1
CDR3aa: CASSLIGRGSSYNEQFF

v_gene: TRBV5-6
j_gene: TRBJ1-1
CDR3aa: CASSGGPEAFF

v_gene: TRBV5-1
j_gene: TRBJ2-7
CDR3aa: CASSLDGTYEQYF

v_gene: TRBV11-2
j_gene: TRBJ2-5
CDR3aa: CASSFAISQETQYF

v_gene: TRBV7-9
j_gene: TRBJ2-2
CDR3aa: CASSWAGTGLAGELFF

v_gene: TRBV10-3
j_gene: TRBJ1-2
CDR3aa: CAITADEGASGYTF

v_gene: TRBV7-2
j_gene: TRBJ2-5
CDR3aa: CASRSFLAGLETQYF

v_gene: TRBV4-1
j_gene: TRBJ2-1
CDR3aa: CASSQESSGGAVQFF

v_gene: TRBV10-3
j_gene: TRBJ2-7
CDR3aa: CAISPGQIDEQYF

v_gene: TRBV7-2
j_gene: TRBJ1-5
CDR3aa: CASSRRGGNQPQHF

v_gene: TRBV14
j_gene: TRBJ1-6
CDR3aa: CASSPTRQGRSYNSPLHF

v_gene: TRBV19
j_gene: TRBJ1-2
CDR3aa: CASSVTAGYTF

v_gene: TRBV27
j_gene: TRBJ2-1
CDR3aa: CASSLRGTQVYNEQFF

v_gene: TRBV5-6
j_gene: TRBJ2-3
CDR3aa: CASVRGLAGGSTDTQYF

v_gene: TRBV5-1
j_gene: TRBJ2-3
CDR3aa: CASGSTGYTDTQYF

v_gene: TRBV7-8
j_gene: TRBJ2-7
CDR3aa: CASSLVPFSYEQYF

v_gene: TRBV18
j_gene: TRBJ1-4
CDR3aa: CASSRSRDEKLFF

v_gene: TRBV7-3
j_gene: TRBJ2-2
CDR3aa: CASSLSASSNTGELFF

v_gene: TRBV9
j_gene: TRBJ2-7
CDR3aa: CASSVAPQVSPAYEQYF

v_gene: TRBV2
j_gene: TRBJ1-1
CDR3aa: CASSTKGPQAFF

v_gene: TRBV11-2
j_gene: TRBJ1-5
CDR3aa: CASSLLADLNQPQHF

v_gene: TRBV6-5
j_gene: TRBJ1-4
CDR3aa: CASAVQGLGNEKLFF

v_gene: TRBV19
j_gene: TRBJ2-1
CDR3aa: CASSIQGGNEQFF

v_gene: TRBV14
j_gene: TRBJ2-7
CDR3aa: CASSRTGDSTYEQYF

v_gene: TRBV5-5
j_gene: TRBJ1-2
CDR3aa: CASSSTGGRYGYTF